This T cell receptor (beta chain) is from a study of cytotoxic CD8 clonotypes in ibrutinib-treated CLL. Study-level points and caveats: Under treatment, the uncommon public clonotypes either contracted or remained stable. Investigators sampled sustained-remission and progressing patients at differing times.

Germline loops: CDR1 SGHVS, CDR2 FQNEAQ. The CDR3 loop spans 16 amino acids. Trimming took 2 bases from V and 4 from J; bases not matched to a gene: 9. Depths of 1 in 200,000 to 1 in 1 million T cells were the sequencing target. Assay: immunoSEQ multiplex PCR; the TCRdb copy retains only in-frame clones and omits some. The table shows more than 150,000 clones, with about 72% occurring only once. Points on this clone: Its antigen is unidentified.

V usage is TRBV7-8 and J usage is TRBJ2-5; 8 bases align to TRBD2. The sequence was obtained from a human donor with chronic lymphocytic leukemia. The material sequenced was PBMCs, taken after 24 months of ibrutinib treatment. The DNA of the CDR3 is TGTGCCAGCAGCTTAACCGGGACTAGAGGAATAGAGACCCAGTACTTC. Translated: CASSLTGTRGIETQYF.